This TCR beta chain was obtained from a study of OX40 agonist ivuxolimab in advanced cancers. For the study at large: Hepatocellular carcinoma, melanoma, renal cell or head and neck cancer occurred in dose-escalation patients. Three patients, one with hepatocellular carcinoma and two with cutaneous melanoma, achieved partial responses.

This CDR3 is 16 amino acids long. V was pared by 5 bases and J by 1 base, with 12 bases between. The germline CDR1 and CDR2 sequences are SGHAT and FQNNGV. Comment on this clone: The antigen remains unidentified.

Profiling relied on immunoSEQ multiplex PCR, and the TCRdb table lists in-frame clones only, not all of them. This sample yields 50,000 to 75,000 clones, of which 75% to 90% are seen a single time; approximately 1.1% belongs to the top ten. The study, taken as a whole, reports: CD8+ T cells averaged more expanded clones than CD4+. At 0.1 to 3.0 mg/kg, clonal expansion of CD4+ and CD8+ blood T cells had occurred by week 6.

The source was CD4+ or CD8+ T cells sorted from blood, collected in a trial of the OX40 agonist ivuxolimab. This chain connects TRBV11-2 to TRBJ2-6; no definite D call. The clonotype originates from an adult with an advanced solid tumor such as melanoma, head and neck, liver or kidney cancer. The CDR3 nucleotides are TGTGCCAGCAGCCCCGAAACTGGGTCTGGGGCCAACGTCCTGACTTTC. It specifies CASSPETGSGANVLTF.